Reported below is one T cell receptor beta chain. No antigen is known for it. Although they were nominally healthy when sampled, donors likely had unrecorded immune exposures. PCR primers comprised 60 Vbeta and 13 Jbeta primers. This table comes from immunoSEQ multiplex PCR, and its TCRdb copy is limited to in-frame clones, with some not included. Found here are fewer than 200,000 clones, 60% to 85% of them singletons; the top ten hold less than 0.9%. These data come from a study of cytomegalovirus exposure and HLA in healthy donors. The study, taken as a whole, reports: The study found most TCR sequences rare, yet found some public TCRs in many donors. Some TCR beta chains (more than 150 of them) were listed as cytomegalovirus-associated.

Germline-derived CDR1 and CDR2 are ENHRY and SYGVKD. This CDR3 contains 15 residues. The ends were cut back, 4 bases at V and 3 bases at J, with 13 bases in the middle. The specimen sequenced was PBMCs. The chain joins TRBV10-3 to TRBJ2-1; tentative D call: TRBD2 (6 bases). The clonotype originates from a female donor in good health and CMV-seronegative. The CDR3 bases are TGTGCCATCAGTGCAACTAGCTACGGCTACAATGAGCAGTTCTTC. This encodes CAISATSYGYNEQFF.